A single sample is the source of the 7 T cell receptor beta chains below, sequenced in a study of blood T cells in healthy people across ages. It was with a sample-barcoded 5' primer and a J-beta primer mix that a second PCR of about 7 to 12 cycles was run. One entry per CDR3 protein results from TCRdb running MiXCR on the 5' RACE reads. The table has approximately 1,100,000 distinct CDR3 sequences, more than 40% seen once. The sample was blood. The receptors shown here come from a woman aged 55-75 years in good health.

This clonotype was detected only a few times. V and J are TRBV20-1 and TRBJ2-4, with D unresolved. TRBJ2-5 matches the DNA end more closely, so the J call is doubtful. The CDR3 has 13 residues. The V gene's germline CDR1 is DFQATT and CDR2 SNEGSKA (reference sequence). This CDR3 is CSARDTFRETQYF. CDR3 nucleotides: TGCAGTGCTAGAGATACGTTTCGGGAGACCCAGTACTTC.

The chain is built from TRBV27 and TRBJ2-3, with 10 positions matching TRBD2. Germline trimming cut 11 bases from V and 5 bases from J; bases unmatched to any gene: 10. The length of the CDR3 is 14 residues. Per the germline V gene, CDR1 is MNHEY and CDR2 is SMNVEV (reference sequence). The CDR3 region is CAVGLSGRGDTQYF. The CDR3 bases are TGTGCCGTGGGCCTCAGCGGGAGGGGAGATACGCAGTATTTT.

At least ten counts were recorded for this clonotype. CDR3 DNA sequence: TGCGCCAGCAGCTTGGATGGGTCCTACAATGAGCAGTTCTTC. Amino acid sequence: CASSLDGSYNEQFF. This chain joins TRBV5-1 and TRBJ2-1; D not certain. Germline CDR1 SGHRS, CDR2 YFSETQ. V was cut by 0 bases and J by 1 base, with 5 bases left in between. The CDR3 spans 14 residues.

The V gene is TRBV29-1, the J gene TRBJ1-2; D is uncertain. The CDR3 extends over 10 amino acids. With 4 bases removed from V and 4 bases from J, the gap between germline ends came to 4 bases. Germline lookup yields CDR1 SQVTM and CDR2 ANQGSEA. The CDR3 bases are TGCAGCGTTGCATCCTATGGCTACACCTTC. Amino acid sequence: CSVASYGYTF.

This clonotype was counted a few times. The V and J genes are TRBV24-1 and TRBJ1-2; D is undetermined. Germline V gene data show CDR1 as KGHDR and CDR2 as SFDVKD. V was trimmed by 0 bases and J by 0 bases, leaving 4 bases between them. The CDR3 loop spans 14 amino acids. CDR3: CATSDLGTNYGYTF. The CDR3 nucleotides are TGTGCCACCAGTGATTTGGGGACTAACTATGGCTACACCTTC.

The V and J genes are TRBV5-1 and TRBJ2-1; 14 bases agree with TRBD2. With 4 bases clipped from V and 8 bases from J, the junction kept 5 bases outside the gene matches. Germline CDR1 reads SGHRS; CDR2 reads YFSETQ. The CDR3 runs to 15 residues. As DNA, the CDR3 is TGCGCCAGCAGCGGGGGACTAGCGGGAGTATATGAGCAGTTCTTC. The encoded protein is CASSGGLAGVYEQFF.

The genes are TRBV3-1 and TRBJ2-5, with D tentatively TRBD2 (7 bases). The V end was cut by 1 base, the J end by 4 bases, with 10 bases between. This CDR3 is built from 14 residues. Per the germline V gene, CDR1 is LGHDT and CDR2 is YNNKEL (reference sequence). The CDR3 is CASSQGGGRETQYF. The CDR3 DNA reads TGTGCCAGCAGCCAAGGCGGGGGCCGAGAGACCCAGTACTTC.